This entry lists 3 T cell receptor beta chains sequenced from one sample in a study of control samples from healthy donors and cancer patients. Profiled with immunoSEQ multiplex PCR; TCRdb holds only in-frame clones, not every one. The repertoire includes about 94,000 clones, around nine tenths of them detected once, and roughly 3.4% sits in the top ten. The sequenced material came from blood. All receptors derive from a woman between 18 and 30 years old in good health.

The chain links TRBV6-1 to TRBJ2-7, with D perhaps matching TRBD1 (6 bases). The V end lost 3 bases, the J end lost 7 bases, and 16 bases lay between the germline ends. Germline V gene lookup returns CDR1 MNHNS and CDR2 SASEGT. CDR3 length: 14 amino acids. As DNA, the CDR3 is TGTGCCAGCAGTGAGGACATTGGCCAGGGGGAGCAGTACTTC. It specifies CASSEDIGQGEQYF.

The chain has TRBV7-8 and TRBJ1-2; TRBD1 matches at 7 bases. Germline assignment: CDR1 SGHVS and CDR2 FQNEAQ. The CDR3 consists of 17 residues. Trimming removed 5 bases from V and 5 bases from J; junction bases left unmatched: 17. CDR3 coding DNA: TGTGCCAGCAGCCCCCAACTGCCCCGGGACAGCAAGTATGGCTACACCTTC. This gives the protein CASSPQLPRDSKYGYTF.

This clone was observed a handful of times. CDR3 DNA: TGTGCCAGCAGCTTGGCCGGAGGGGGCTTTAACTATGGCTACACCTTC. Its translation is CASSLAGGGFNYGYTF. The rearrangement uses TRBV5-4 and TRBJ1-2, with 7 bases matching TRBD1. Germline lookup yields CDR1 SGHNT and CDR2 YYREEE (reference sequence). This CDR3 has 16 residues. V lost 0 bases to trimming and J lost 1 base; unmatched junction nucleotides: 6.